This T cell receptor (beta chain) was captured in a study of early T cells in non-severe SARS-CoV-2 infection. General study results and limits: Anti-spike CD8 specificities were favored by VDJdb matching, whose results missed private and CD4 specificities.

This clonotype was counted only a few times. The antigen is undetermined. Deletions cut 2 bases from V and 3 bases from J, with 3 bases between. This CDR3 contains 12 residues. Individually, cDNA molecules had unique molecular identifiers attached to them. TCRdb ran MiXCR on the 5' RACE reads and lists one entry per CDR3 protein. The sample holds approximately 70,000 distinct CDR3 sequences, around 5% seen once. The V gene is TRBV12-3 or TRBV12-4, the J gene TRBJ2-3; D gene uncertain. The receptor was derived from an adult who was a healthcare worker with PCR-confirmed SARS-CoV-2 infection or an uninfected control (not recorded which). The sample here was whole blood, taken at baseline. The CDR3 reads CASSLITDTQYF. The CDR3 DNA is TGTGCCAGCAGTTTAATAACAGATACGCAGTATTTT.